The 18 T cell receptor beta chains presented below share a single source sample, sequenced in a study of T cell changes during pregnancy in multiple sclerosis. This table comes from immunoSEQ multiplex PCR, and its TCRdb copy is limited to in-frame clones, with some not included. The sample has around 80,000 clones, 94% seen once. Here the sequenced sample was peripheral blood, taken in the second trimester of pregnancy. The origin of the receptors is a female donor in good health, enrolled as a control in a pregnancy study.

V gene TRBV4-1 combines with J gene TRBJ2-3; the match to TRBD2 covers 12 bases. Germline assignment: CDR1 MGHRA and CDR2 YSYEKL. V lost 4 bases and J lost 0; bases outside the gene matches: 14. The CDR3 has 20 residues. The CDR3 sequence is CASSRVPSTGTSGSTDTQYF. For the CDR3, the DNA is TGCGCCAGCAGCCGGGTCCCCTCGACCGGGACTAGCGGGAGCACAGATACGCAGTATTTT.

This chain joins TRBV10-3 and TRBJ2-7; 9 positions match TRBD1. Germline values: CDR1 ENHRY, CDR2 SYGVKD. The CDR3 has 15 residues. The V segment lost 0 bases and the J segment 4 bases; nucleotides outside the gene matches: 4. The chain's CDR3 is CAISESGQGSYEQYF. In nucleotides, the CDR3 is TGTGCCATCAGTGAGTCTGGACAGGGGAGTTACGAGCAGTACTTC.

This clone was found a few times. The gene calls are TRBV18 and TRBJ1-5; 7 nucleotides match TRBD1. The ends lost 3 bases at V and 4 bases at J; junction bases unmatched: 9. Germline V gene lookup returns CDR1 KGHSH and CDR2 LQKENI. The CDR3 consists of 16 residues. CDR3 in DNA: TGTGCCAGCTCACCCACTACCGGGACAGCGAATCAGCCCCAGCATTTT. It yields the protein CASSPTTGTANQPQHF. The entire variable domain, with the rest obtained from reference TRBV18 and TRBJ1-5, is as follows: NAGVMQNPRHLVRRRGQEARLRCSPMKGHSHVYWYRQLPEEGLKFMVYLQKENIIDESGMPKERFSAEFPKEGPSILRIQQVVRGDSAAYFCASSPTTGTANQPQHFGDGTRLSIL.

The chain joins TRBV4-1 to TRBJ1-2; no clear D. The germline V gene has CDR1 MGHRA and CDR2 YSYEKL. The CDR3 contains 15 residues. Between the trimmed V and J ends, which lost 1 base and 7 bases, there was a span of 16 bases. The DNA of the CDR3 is TGCGCCAGCAGCCAAGGGGGAGGCCGCGAGCCTGGCTACACCTTC. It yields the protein CASSQGGGREPGYTF.

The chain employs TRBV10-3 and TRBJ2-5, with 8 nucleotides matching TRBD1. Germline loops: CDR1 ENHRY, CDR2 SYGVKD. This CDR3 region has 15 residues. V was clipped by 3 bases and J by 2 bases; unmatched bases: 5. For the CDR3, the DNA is TGTGCCATCAGTGAAATAAGGACAGGGCAAGAGACCCAGTACTTC. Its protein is CAISEIRTGQETQYF.

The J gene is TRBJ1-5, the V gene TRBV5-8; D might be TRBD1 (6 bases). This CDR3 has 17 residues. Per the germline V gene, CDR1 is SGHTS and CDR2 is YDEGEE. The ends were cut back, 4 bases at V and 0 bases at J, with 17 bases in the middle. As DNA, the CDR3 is TGTGCCAGCAGCCCCAATACAGGGTACTATAGCAATCAGCCCCAGCATTTT. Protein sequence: CASSPNTGYYSNQPQHF.

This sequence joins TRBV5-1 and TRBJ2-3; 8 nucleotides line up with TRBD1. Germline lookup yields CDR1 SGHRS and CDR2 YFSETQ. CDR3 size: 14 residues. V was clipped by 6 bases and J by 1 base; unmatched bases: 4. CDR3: CASTPTGGTDTQYF. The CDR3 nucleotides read TGCGCCAGCACACCGACAGGGGGCACAGATACGCAGTATTTT.

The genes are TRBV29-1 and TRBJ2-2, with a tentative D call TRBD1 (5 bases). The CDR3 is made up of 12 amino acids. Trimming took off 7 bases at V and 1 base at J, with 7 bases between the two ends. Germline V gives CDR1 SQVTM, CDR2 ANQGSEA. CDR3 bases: TGCAGCGCAGACAGGAACACCGGGGAGCTGTTTTTT. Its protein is CSADRNTGELFF.

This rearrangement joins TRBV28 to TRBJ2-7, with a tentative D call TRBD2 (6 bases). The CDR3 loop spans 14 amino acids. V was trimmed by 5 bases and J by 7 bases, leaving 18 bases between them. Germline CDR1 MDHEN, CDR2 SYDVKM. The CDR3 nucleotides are TGTGCCAGCAGTCCAACCAAGGGAGGATGGGAGCAGTACTTC. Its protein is CASSPTKGGWEQYF.

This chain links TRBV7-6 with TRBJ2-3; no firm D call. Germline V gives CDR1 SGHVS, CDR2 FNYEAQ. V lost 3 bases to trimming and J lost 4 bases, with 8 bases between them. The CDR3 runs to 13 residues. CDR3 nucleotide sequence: TGTGCCAGCAGCTTTGACCGGGCAGATACGCAGTATTTT. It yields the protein CASSFDRADTQYF.

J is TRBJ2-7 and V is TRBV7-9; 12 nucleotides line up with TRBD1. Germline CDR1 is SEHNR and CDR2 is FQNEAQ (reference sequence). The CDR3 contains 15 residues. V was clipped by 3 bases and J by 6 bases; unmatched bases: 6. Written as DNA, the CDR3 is TGTGCCAGCAGCTTCCCGGGACAGGGGGCGCGCGAGCAGTACTTC. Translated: CASSFPGQGAREQYF.

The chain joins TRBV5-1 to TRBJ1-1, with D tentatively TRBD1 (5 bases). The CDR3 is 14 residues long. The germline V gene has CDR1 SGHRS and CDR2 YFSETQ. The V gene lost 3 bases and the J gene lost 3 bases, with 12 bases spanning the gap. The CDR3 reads CASSSGGGYTEAFF. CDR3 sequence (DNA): TGCGCCAGCAGCTCGGGGGGTGGTTACACTGAAGCTTTCTTT. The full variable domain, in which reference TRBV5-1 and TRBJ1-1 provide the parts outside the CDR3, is KAGVTQTPRYLIKTRGQQVTLSCSPISGHRSVSWYQQTPGQGLQFLFEYFSETQRNKGNFPGRFSGRQFSNSRSEMNVSTLELGDSALYLCASSSGGGYTEAFFGQGTRLTVV.

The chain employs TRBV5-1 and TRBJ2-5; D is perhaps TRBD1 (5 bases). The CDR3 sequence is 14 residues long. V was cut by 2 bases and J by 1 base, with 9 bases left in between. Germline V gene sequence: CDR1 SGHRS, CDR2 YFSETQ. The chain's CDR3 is CASSLQALQETQYF. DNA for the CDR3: TGCGCCAGCAGCTTACAGGCCCTCCAAGAGACCCAGTACTTC.

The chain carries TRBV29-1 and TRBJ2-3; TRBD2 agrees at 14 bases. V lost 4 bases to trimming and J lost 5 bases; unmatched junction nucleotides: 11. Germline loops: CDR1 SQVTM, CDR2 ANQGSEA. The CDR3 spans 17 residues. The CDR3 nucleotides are TGCAGCGTTGGGGGTTCCGGGACTAGCGGGAGACAAGATACGCAGTATTTT. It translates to CSVGGSGTSGRQDTQYF.

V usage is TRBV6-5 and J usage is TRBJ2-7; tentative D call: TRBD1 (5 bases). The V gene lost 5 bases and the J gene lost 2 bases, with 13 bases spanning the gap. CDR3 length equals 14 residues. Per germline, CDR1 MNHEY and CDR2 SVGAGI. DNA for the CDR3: TGTGCCAGCAGTAAGACAGTGCCGCCCTACGAGCAGTACTTC. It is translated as CASSKTVPPYEQYF.

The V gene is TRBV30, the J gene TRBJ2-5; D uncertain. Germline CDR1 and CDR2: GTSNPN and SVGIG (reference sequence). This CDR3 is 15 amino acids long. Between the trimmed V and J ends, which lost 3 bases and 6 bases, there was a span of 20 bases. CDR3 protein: CAWRARRGPTQTQYF. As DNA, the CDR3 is TGTGCCTGGAGGGCCAGGCGTGGCCCCACCCAGACCCAGTACTTC.

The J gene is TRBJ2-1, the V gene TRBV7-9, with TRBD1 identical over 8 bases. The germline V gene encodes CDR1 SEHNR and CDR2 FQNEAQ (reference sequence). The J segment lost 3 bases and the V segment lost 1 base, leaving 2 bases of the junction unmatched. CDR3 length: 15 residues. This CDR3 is CASSLGQGSYNEQFF. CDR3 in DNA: TGTGCCAGCAGCTTAGGACAGGGGAGCTACAATGAGCAGTTCTTC.

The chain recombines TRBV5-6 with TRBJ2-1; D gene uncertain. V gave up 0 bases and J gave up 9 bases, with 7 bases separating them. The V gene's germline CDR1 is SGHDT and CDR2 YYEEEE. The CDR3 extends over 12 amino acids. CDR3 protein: CASSLGALEQFF. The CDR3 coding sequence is TGTGCCAGCAGCTTGGGCGCCCTTGAGCAGTTCTTC.